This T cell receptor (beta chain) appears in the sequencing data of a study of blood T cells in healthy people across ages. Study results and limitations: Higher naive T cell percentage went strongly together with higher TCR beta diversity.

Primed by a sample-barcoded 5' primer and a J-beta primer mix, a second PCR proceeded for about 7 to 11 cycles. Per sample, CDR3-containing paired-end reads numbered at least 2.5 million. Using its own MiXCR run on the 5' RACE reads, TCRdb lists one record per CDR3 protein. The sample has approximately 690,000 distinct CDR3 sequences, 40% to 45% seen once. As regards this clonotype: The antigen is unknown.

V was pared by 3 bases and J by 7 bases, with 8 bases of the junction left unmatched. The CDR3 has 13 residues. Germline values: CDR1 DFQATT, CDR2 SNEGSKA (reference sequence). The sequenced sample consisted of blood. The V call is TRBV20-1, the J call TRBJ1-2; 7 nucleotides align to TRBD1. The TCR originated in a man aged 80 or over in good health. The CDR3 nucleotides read TGCAGTGCTAGCGAGACAGGGATCGGTGGCTACACCTTC. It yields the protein CSASETGIGGYTF.